The 25 T cell receptor beta chains in this list originate from one sample, sequenced in a study of human T cells and chemical hapten exposure. TCRdb reanalysed the RACE reads using MiXCR and keeps one entry per CDR3 protein. The table includes 350,000 to 400,000 distinct CDR3 sequences, about 6% detected once. The time point here: patch test 2, 6 weeks after DPC sensitization. The treatment was: therapeutic diphenylcyclopropenone sensitization with weekly scalp DPC. The sequenced sample was whole blood, obtained in connection with sensitization to the hapten diphenylcyclopropenone (DPC). Receptors originate from a woman between 18 and 29 years old with alopecia areata. Some clones in this sample may be carry-over from other donors' samples.

There are many counts of this clonotype. The chain has TRBV4-2 and TRBJ1-3; no clear D gene. The CDR3 length is 13 residues. The V gene's germline CDR1 is LGHNA and CDR2 YNFKEQ. V was shortened by 4 bases and J by 11 bases, with 15 bases between the two germline ends. The CDR3 DNA reads as TGTGCCAGCAGCCCCATTTTACAAACGGCCATATATTTT. It is translated as CASSPILQTAIYF.

This rearrangement joins TRBV25-1 to TRBJ2-7, with D perhaps TRBD2 (5 bases). Germline assignment: CDR1 MGHDK and CDR2 SYGVNS. The CDR3 has 15 residues. Trimming removed 4 bases at V and 0 bases at J, with 13 bases between. This chain's CDR3 is CASSVEGSRSYEQYF. For the CDR3, the DNA is TGTGCCAGCAGTGTAGAGGGTTCCCGCTCCTACGAGCAGTACTTC.

This clonotype was counted only a few times. The chain is built from TRBV6-5 and TRBJ1-1; 9 bases match TRBD1. The CDR3 length is 16 residues. Germline V gives CDR1 MNHEY, CDR2 SVGAGI. The trim removed 6 bases at V and 5 bases at J, leaving 13 bases unmatched. This chain's CDR3 is CASRRTPWTGETEAFF. DNA of the CDR3: TGTGCCAGCAGACGTACCCCTTGGACAGGGGAGACTGAAGCTTTCTTT.

V is TRBV5-1 and J is TRBJ2-2, with 7 bases fitting TRBD1. Looked up from germline, CDR1 is SGHRS and CDR2 is YFSETQ. V gave up 3 bases and J gave up 2 bases; unmatched junction bases: 7. There are 16 residues in the CDR3. The CDR3 reads CASSSGQRLNTGELFF. CDR3 bases: TGCGCCAGCAGCTCGGGACAGAGACTTAACACCGGGGAGCTGTTTTTT.

This clonotype was recorded many times. This chain uses TRBV12-3 or TRBV12-4 with TRBJ1-3; D perhaps matches TRBD1 (5 bases). This CDR3 comprises 14 residues. Trimming removed 6 bases from V and 0 bases from J, with 9 bases in between. CDR3 in amino acids: CASRGPFSGNTIYF. The CDR3 bases are TGTGCCAGCAGGGGACCCTTCTCTGGAAACACCATATATTTT.

This clonotype turned up a few times. The genes are TRBV7-2 and TRBJ2-7; 16 bases match TRBD2. Trimming took 5 bases from V and 3 from J; bases not matched to a gene: 7. The CDR3 has 17 amino acids. Germline V gene sequence: CDR1 SGHTA, CDR2 FQGNSA. The CDR3 here is CASSPGTSGGVSYEQYF. The CDR3 DNA reads TGTGCCAGCAGCCCCGGGACTAGCGGGGGGGTGAGCTACGAGCAGTACTTC.

This clonotype came up many times. The chain carries TRBV20-1 and TRBJ1-6; D is uncertain. CDR1 is DFQATT, CDR2 SNEGSKA, per germline (reference sequence). V lost 8 bases to trimming and J lost 5 bases, with 13 bases between them. CDR3 length: 13 residues. CDR3 coding DNA: TGCAGTCTCTTTTGGGCGAATAATTCACCCCTCCACTTT. The encoded protein is CSLFWANNSPLHF.

This clonotype was found a few times. The chain recombines TRBV10-3 with TRBJ1-2; TRBD1 agrees at 8 bases. This CDR3 is 15 amino acids long. V dropped 6 bases and J dropped 4; count of bases not matched to a gene: 10. Germline V gene sequence: CDR1 ENHRY, CDR2 SYGVKD. Here the CDR3 DNA reads TGTGCCATCAGCCAAGGCCAGGGGGCTAGCTATGGCTACACCTTC. Translated, it gives CAISQGQGASYGYTF.

The chain couples TRBV6-2 or TRBV6-3 to TRBJ1-5; possibly TRBD1 for D (5 bases). V lost 8 bases to trimming and J lost 0 bases, with 14 bases between them. CDR1 and CDR2 (germline): MNHEY, SVGEGT. This CDR3 comprises 15 residues. The CDR3 DNA sequence: TGTGCCAGCCAGAGGGGCCAGTATAGCAATCAGCCCCAGCATTTT. Its translation is CASQRGQYSNQPQHF.

This clonotype has ten or more counts. The J gene is TRBJ1-4, the V gene TRBV10-3; D not certain. CDR3 size: 11 residues. V lost 3 bases, J lost 7 bases, and 3 bases lay in between. Germline lookup yields CDR1 ENHRY and CDR2 SYGVKD. In DNA form, the CDR3 reads TGTGCCATCAGTGAAGGTGAAAAACTGTTTTTT. Residues: CAISEGEKLFF.

This clonotype was counted at least ten times. The genes are TRBV12-3 or TRBV12-4 and TRBJ1-1; D not certain. The CDR3 contains 12 residues. V was cut by 7 bases and J by 1 base, with 7 bases left in between. Written as DNA, the CDR3 is TGTGCCAGCACCCTGGGGAACACTGAAGCTTTCTTT. This encodes CASTLGNTEAFF.

This clonotype showed up just a few times. V usage is TRBV2 and J usage is TRBJ1-2; D unresolved. CDR1 and CDR2 (germline): SNHLY, FYNNEI. Trimming pared 6 bases from V and 5 bases from J, leaving 16 bases between. This CDR3 spans 14 amino acids. This CDR3 reads CASRNRAGRYGYTF. CDR3 bases: TGTGCCAGCAGGAATAGGGCCGGCAGATATGGCTACACCTTC.

This chain connects TRBV29-1 to TRBJ1-2, with a tentative D call TRBD1 (6 bases). V was cut by 5 bases and J by 8 bases, with 9 bases left in between. The CDR3 is 10 residues long. Germline V gene data show CDR1 as SQVTM and CDR2 as ANQGSEA. CDR3 protein: CSVSTGGYTF. The CDR3 DNA reads TGCAGCGTTTCGACAGGCGGCTACACCTTC. Drawing the rest from reference TRBV29-1 and TRBJ1-2, the complete variable domain is SAVISQKPSRDICQRGTSLTIQCQVDSQVTMMFWYRQQPGQSLTLIATANQGSEATYESGFVIDKFPISRPNLTFSTLTVSNMSPEDSSIYLCSVSTGGYTFGSGTRLTVV.

The chain combines TRBV3-1 with TRBJ1-3; D ambiguous. The CDR3 contains 16 residues. The V end lost 0 bases, the J end lost 0 bases, and 9 bases lay between the germline ends. Per the germline V gene, CDR1 is LGHDT and CDR2 is YNNKEL (reference sequence). CDR3 nucleotide sequence: TGTGCCAGCAGCCAAGAAGGAACAGACTCTGGAAACACCATATATTTT. Its protein is CASSQEGTDSGNTIYF.

This clonotype was observed many times. V is TRBV20-1 and J is TRBJ1-1, with a possible D match to TRBD1 (5 bases). The CDR3 sequence is 14 residues long. V was shortened by 2 bases and J by 0 bases, with 10 bases between the two germline ends. The germline V gene has CDR1 DFQATT and CDR2 SNEGSKA (reference sequence). CDR3 DNA sequence: TGCAGTGCTAGACAGGGCGCCATGAACACTGAAGCTTTCTTT. This encodes CSARQGAMNTEAFF.

The table lists this clonotype with a few counts. This chain links TRBV6-1 with TRBJ1-2; 9 bases fit TRBD1. The CDR3 contains 19 residues. Germline V CDR1 and CDR2: MNHNS, SASEGT. With V trimmed by 6 bases and J by 4 bases, 21 bases remained unmatched. DNA for the CDR3: TGTGCCAGCAGAAGGGACAGGGCTACCTTCGCGGAACCCCTCTATGGCTACACCTTC. Amino acids: CASRRDRATFAEPLYGYTF.

In this sample, this clonotype turned up many times. The rearrangement links TRBV12-3 or TRBV12-4 to TRBJ2-1, with 8 positions matching TRBD2. There are 13 residues in the CDR3. Trimming cost V 2 bases and J 8 bases; bases outside gene matches: 2. CDR3 sequence reads: CASSLYSGDEQFF. The CDR3 nucleotides are TGTGCCAGCAGTTTATATAGCGGGGATGAGCAGTTCTTC.

This clonotype was found many times. This rearrangement joins TRBV3-1 to TRBJ1-5, with unresolved D. V was shortened by 0 bases and J by 6 bases, with 15 bases between the two germline ends. The CDR3 covers 16 residues. Germline CDR1 reads LGHDT; CDR2 reads YNNKEL (reference sequence). The CDR3 protein is CASSQDASIRSQPQHF. CDR3 bases: TGTGCCAGCAGCCAAGATGCCTCAATCCGCAGTCAGCCCCAGCATTTT.

This clonotype has at least ten counts. V usage is TRBV5-1 and J usage is TRBJ1-1; 7 nucleotides agree with TRBD1. CDR1 is SGHRS, CDR2 YFSETQ, per germline. V was pared by 0 bases and J by 4 bases, with 0 bases of the junction left unmatched. This CDR3 contains 13 residues. This CDR3 is CASSLEGATEAFF. In DNA form, the CDR3 reads TGCGCCAGCAGCTTGGAGGGGGCCACTGAAGCTTTCTTT.

This clonotype appeared a few times. This chain links TRBV6-6 with TRBJ1-2, with no clear D. The CDR3 spans 14 residues. V was cut by 0 bases and J by 5 bases, with 10 bases left in between. Germline values: CDR1 MNHNY, CDR2 SVGAGI (reference sequence). The CDR3, as DNA: TGTGCCAGCAGTTACTCGAACAGTCTTTATGGCTACACCTTC. Translating gives CASSYSNSLYGYTF.

The chain recombines TRBV25-1 with TRBJ1-1; TRBD1 matches 8 bases. CDR1 and CDR2 (germline): MGHDK, SYGVNS. The CDR3 covers 15 residues. After removal of 7 bases from V and 1 base from J, the junction contained 8 bases not matched to a gene. CDR3 nucleotides: TGTGCCAGCATTAGGACAGGGTCGGGGAACACTGAAGCTTTCTTT. Its translation is CASIRTGSGNTEAFF.

The chain combines TRBV20-1 with TRBJ2-3; 8 bases match TRBD2. The CDR3 is 14 amino acids. V shed 0 bases, J shed 4 bases, and the junction held 3 bases outside the gene matches. Germline V CDR1 and CDR2: DFQATT, SNEGSKA (reference sequence). For the CDR3, the DNA is TGCAGTGCTAGAGATCTGCGGGGGGCAGATACGCAGTATTTT. It yields the protein CSARDLRGADTQYF.

This clonotype was seen repeatedly, ten times or more. The chain employs TRBV28 and TRBJ1-2; 8 bases are shared with TRBD1. There are 16 residues in the CDR3. The V segment lost 7 bases and the J segment 0 bases; nucleotides outside the gene matches: 10. Per germline, CDR1 MDHEN and CDR2 SYDVKM. The CDR3 nucleotides are TGTGCCAGCAACTTGGACAGGGACGCTGCTAACTATGGCTACACCTTC. It codes for CASNLDRDAANYGYTF.

This clonotype occurred a few times. The DNA of the CDR3 is TGCGCCAGCAGCCAAGACCCTCGGCTAGCGGGGGGATCAGATACGCAGTATTTT. It is translated as CASSQDPRLAGGSDTQYF. The V call is TRBV4-1, the J call TRBJ2-3; 11 nucleotides line up with TRBD2. Trimming at V came to 0 bases and at J to 4 bases, leaving 9 bases not matched to a gene. The CDR3 runs to 18 residues. The germline gives CDR1 MGHRA, CDR2 YSYEKL.

The genes are TRBV7-9 and TRBJ2-1; D remains ambiguous. Germline V gene lookup returns CDR1 SEHNR and CDR2 FQNEAQ (reference sequence). V was pared by 5 bases and J by 5 bases, with 16 bases between. This CDR3 region has 15 residues. DNA of the CDR3: TGTGCCAGCAGCCTGGGCATCCCTCGGGACAATGAGCAGTTCTTC. Translated, it gives CASSLGIPRDNEQFF.